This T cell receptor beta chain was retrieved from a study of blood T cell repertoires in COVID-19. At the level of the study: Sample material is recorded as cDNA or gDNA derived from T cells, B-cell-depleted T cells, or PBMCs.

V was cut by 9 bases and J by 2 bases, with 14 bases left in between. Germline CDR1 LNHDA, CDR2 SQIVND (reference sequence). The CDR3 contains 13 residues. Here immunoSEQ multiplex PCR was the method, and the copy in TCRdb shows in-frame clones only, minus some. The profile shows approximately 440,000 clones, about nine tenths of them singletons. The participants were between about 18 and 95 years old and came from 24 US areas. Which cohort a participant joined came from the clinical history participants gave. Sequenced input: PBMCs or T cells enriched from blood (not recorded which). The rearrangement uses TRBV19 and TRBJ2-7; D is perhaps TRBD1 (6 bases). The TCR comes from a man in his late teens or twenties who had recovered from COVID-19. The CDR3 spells CASAPGQTYEQYF. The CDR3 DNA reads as TGTGCCAGCGCCCCGGGACAAACCTACGAGCAGTACTTC.